The 24 T cell receptor beta chains given below trace back to one sample, sequenced in a study of shared clonotypes between healthy human individuals (dated by TCRdb to between 2020 and 2021). Libraries were prepared through the immunoSEQ multiplex PCR assay. The immuneACCESS repertoire file appears here via TCRdb, limited to in-frame rearrangements. These files lack a portion of the clones; in checked studies, under half of the deficit traces to unresolved V genes, and the cause of the others is not known. Here the sample has roughly 1.5 million clones; roughly 98% occur a single time. The ten biggest clones cover about 0.42% of the sample. Input material: naive CD4+ T cells sorted from blood. Taken with the paper, the label for cell subset or site translates to: CD45RA+ positively selected. These receptors were collected from a man aged 30 to 39 in good health.

The chain uses TRBV19 and TRBJ2-7; D is uncertain. This CDR3 spans 16 amino acids. V dropped 5 bases and J dropped 0 bases, with 17 bases sitting between them. From germline, CDR1 is LNHDA and CDR2 SQIVND (reference sequence). In nucleotides, the CDR3 is TGTGCCAGTAGTGCCGGGTTTAGCATAAGCTCCTACGAGCAGTACTTC. Protein product: CASSAGFSISSYEQYF.

The chain couples TRBV6-5 to TRBJ2-1; D remains ambiguous. V was cut by 6 bases and J by 5 bases, with 5 bases left in between. Germline-derived CDR1 and CDR2 are MNHEY and SVGAGI. The CDR3 is made up of 11 amino acids. The CDR3 loop is CASSGHNEQFF. The CDR3 nucleotides read TGTGCCAGCAGCGGCCACAATGAGCAGTTCTTC.

The V gene is TRBV25-1, the J gene TRBJ2-6; 8 bases align to TRBD1. Germline lookup yields CDR1 MGHDK and CDR2 SYGVNS. The CDR3 consists of 16 residues. V trimming: 3 bases; J trimming: 5 bases; junction bases outside the gene matches: 6. The DNA of the CDR3 is TGTGCCAGCAGTGACCTAGGACAGGGAAGGGCCAACGTCCTGACTTTC. As protein: CASSDLGQGRANVLTF.

Only one count was recorded for this clone. The chain recombines TRBV7-8 with TRBJ2-1; D is unclear. Trimming left V 0 bases short and J 8 bases short, with 14 bases between. The CDR3 is 15 residues long. The germline CDR1 and CDR2 sequences are SGHVS and FQNEAQ. The CDR3 loop is CASSLAARLVDEQFF. The CDR3 DNA follows: TGTGCCAGCAGCTTAGCGGCGAGATTGGTGGATGAGCAGTTCTTC.

In its sample, this clone was seen once. The J gene is TRBJ2-1, the V gene TRBV9; 9 bases match TRBD2. From germline, CDR1 is SGDLS and CDR2 YYNGEE. The CDR3 runs to 17 residues. V shed 0 bases, J shed 2 bases, and the junction held 6 bases outside the gene matches. CDR3 DNA sequence: TGTGCCAGCAGCGTAGATCCAGCGGGAGGCGCCTACAATGAGCAGTTCTTC. This encodes CASSVDPAGGAYNEQFF.

CDR3 protein: CAWSWTAVSGNTIYF. In DNA, the CDR3 is TGTGCCTGGAGTTGGACAGCCGTCTCTGGAAACACCATATATTTT. The rearrangement links TRBV30 to TRBJ1-3, with a tentative D call TRBD1 (6 bases). There are 15 residues in the CDR3. The V gene's germline CDR1 is GTSNPN and CDR2 SVGIG (reference sequence). V was pared by 2 bases and J by 0 bases, with 11 bases between.

The chain is built from TRBV13 and TRBJ2-7, with 8 bases that match TRBD2. V gave up 6 bases and J gave up 2 bases; unmatched junction bases: 6. CDR3 length: 14 residues. CDR1 is PRHDT and CDR2 is FYEKMQ in the germline V gene (reference sequence). The CDR3 coding sequence is TGTGCCAGCAGAAGTAGCGGGAAGGCCTACGAGCAGTACTTC. Translation: CASRSSGKAYEQYF.

This clone was seen only once. The chain has TRBV7-8 and TRBJ2-7, with 8 positions matching TRBD1. J was trimmed by 2 bases and V by 3 bases; bases with no gene match: 12. CDR1 and CDR2 (germline): SGHVS, FQNEAQ. CDR3 length: 17 residues. CDR3 nucleotide sequence: TGTGCCAGCAGCTTCGGACAGGGAGGATCTGGAGCCTACGAGCAGTACTTC. Translating it yields CASSFGQGGSGAYEQYF.

The rearrangement joins TRBV7-9 to TRBJ1-5, with 8 positions matching TRBD1. From germline, CDR1 is SEHNR and CDR2 FQNEAQ (reference sequence). This CDR3 contains 16 residues. J gave up 2 bases and V 3 bases, and 6 bases lay outside the gene matches. In DNA form, the CDR3 reads TGTGCCAGCAGCTTTTACTTGGGACAGGGCAATCAGCCCCAGCATTTT. This translates into CASSFYLGQGNQPQHF.

As to this clone: The junction shows a germline mismatch at one end, possibly a read error. The chain's CDR3 is CSVEDDSASYEQYF. The CDR3 region has the DNA TGCAGCGTCGAAGATGACAGTGCCTCCTACGAGCAGTACTTC. This chain joins TRBV29-1 and TRBJ2-7, with D possibly TRBD1 on 5 matching bases. Germline V gene lookup returns CDR1 SQVTM and CDR2 ANQGSEA. The CDR3 is 14 residues long.

The chain uses TRBV5-1 and TRBJ1-2, with no clear D. V lost 0 bases and J 1 base, leaving 7 bases between the germline ends. Germline loops: CDR1 SGHRS, CDR2 YFSETQ. The CDR3 sequence is 14 residues long. CDR3 in DNA: TGCGCCAGCAGCTTGGCCACCTATAACTATGGCTACACCTTC. This encodes CASSLATYNYGYTF.

V gene TRBV2 combines with J gene TRBJ1-5; D uncertain. V was clipped by 4 bases and J by 0 bases, with 16 bases between them. The CDR3 spans 17 residues. Germline-derived CDR1 and CDR2 are SNHLY and FYNNEI. The CDR3 DNA sequence: TGTGCCAGCAGTGCCTTCCTCAGAGGATATAGCAATCAGCCCCAGCATTTT. Its protein is CASSAFLRGYSNQPQHF.

The rearrangement uses TRBV18 and TRBJ1-4; the D is unclear. CDR3 length: 16 residues. Per the germline V gene, CDR1 is KGHSH and CDR2 is LQKENI. V lost 2 bases and J lost 6, with 16 bases in between. The DNA of the CDR3 is TGTGCCAGCTCACCAGTCTCGAGAGCCAAGGATGAAAAACTGTTTTTT. Residues: CASSPVSRAKDEKLFF.

This sequence joins TRBV28 and TRBJ2-7; TRBD1 might be the D (5 bases). Trimming stripped 4 bases from V and 2 bases from J, with 12 bases between. Germline lookup yields CDR1 MDHEN and CDR2 SYDVKM. The CDR3 contains 14 residues. CDR3 residues: CASSYQGLPYEQYF. CDR3 DNA: TGTGCCAGCAGTTACCAGGGCTTGCCCTACGAGCAGTACTTC.

This clone appeared once. The chain carries TRBV7-6 and TRBJ2-1; D possibly corresponds to TRBD1 (5 bases). Germline values: CDR1 SGHVS, CDR2 FNYEAQ. The CDR3 covers 14 residues. V was shortened by 5 bases and J by 1 base, with 9 bases between the two germline ends. The CDR3 spells CASSRQISYNEQFF. CDR3 in DNA: TGTGCCAGCAGCAGACAGATTTCCTACAATGAGCAGTTCTTC. The whole variable domain, remainder taken from reference TRBV7-6 and TRBJ2-1, is GAGVSQSPRYKVTKRGQDVALRCDPISGHVSLYWYRQALGQGPEFLTYFNYEAQQDKSGLPNDRFSAERPEGSISTLTIQRTEQRDSAMYRCASSRQISYNEQFFGPGTRLTVL.

The gene calls are TRBV19 and TRBJ2-1; D assignment may be TRBD1 or TRBD2 (5 bases each). Germline CDR1 reads LNHDA; CDR2 reads SQIVND (reference sequence). The CDR3 length is 15 residues. V was trimmed by 3 bases and J by 3 bases, leaving 12 bases between them. The CDR3 reads CASSIVGTYYNEQFF. The CDR3 nucleotides are TGTGCCAGTAGTATCGTCGGGACCTACTACAATGAGCAGTTCTTC.

V gene TRBV2 combines with J gene TRBJ2-1; D is ambiguous. The CDR3 loop spans 15 amino acids. The V end was cut by 3 bases, the J end by 0 bases, with 9 bases between. Looked up from germline, CDR1 is SNHLY and CDR2 is FYNNEI. CDR3 in amino acids: CASSDSGFSYNEQFF. The CDR3 DNA follows: TGTGCCAGCAGTGACTCGGGCTTCTCCTACAATGAGCAGTTCTTC.

The gene calls are TRBV5-1 and TRBJ2-3, with D possibly TRBD2 on 5 matching bases. The CDR3 sequence is 16 residues long. V was clipped by 1 base and J by 2 bases, with 14 bases between them. Germline V gene data show CDR1 as SGHRS and CDR2 as YFSETQ. CDR3 region: CASSLFFAGPTDTQYF. The DNA for the CDR3 is TGCGCCAGCAGCTTGTTCTTTGCGGGCCCCACAGATACGCAGTATTTT.

This chain joins TRBV27 and TRBJ2-7; 9 bases match TRBD2. The CDR3 sequence is 15 residues long. Germline lookup yields CDR1 MNHEY and CDR2 SMNVEV (reference sequence). Unmatched junction bases numbered 6, after V lost 5 bases and J lost 1 base. The CDR3 is CASSPGLADSYEQYF. The DNA of the CDR3 is TGTGCCAGCAGTCCGGGACTAGCTGATTCCTACGAGCAGTACTTC.

The chain has TRBV2 and TRBJ2-7; 8 nucleotides align to TRBD2. With 5 bases clipped from V and 4 bases from J, the junction kept 7 bases outside the gene matches. Per the germline V gene, CDR1 is SNHLY and CDR2 is FYNNEI. CDR3 length: 14 amino acids. The CDR3 DNA is TGTGCCAGCAGTACCATAGCGGGATTGTACGAGCAGTACTTC. It encodes CASSTIAGLYEQYF.

The chain joins TRBV5-1 to TRBJ2-5, with 10 bases lining up with TRBD2. This CDR3 contains 15 residues. The germline V gene encodes CDR1 SGHRS and CDR2 YFSETQ. Trimming took 4 bases from V and 1 from J; bases not matched to a gene: 4. In nucleotides, the CDR3 is TGCGCCAGCAGCCCTGGGACTAGCGCCCAAGAGACCCAGTACTTC. It encodes CASSPGTSAQETQYF.

The rearrangement links TRBV19 to TRBJ1-5; D perhaps matches TRBD1 (5 bases). CDR1 and CDR2 (germline): LNHDA, SQIVND (reference sequence). The CDR3 is made up of 16 amino acids. V shed 7 bases and J shed 5 bases, with 21 bases lying between them. CDR3 DNA: TGTGCCAGTACCCTAGATCGGGCAGGGAGTCATCAGCCCCAGCATTTT. It is translated as CASTLDRAGSHQPQHF.

This rearrangement joins TRBV9 to TRBJ1-4, with D unclear. Germline-derived CDR1 and CDR2 are SGDLS and YYNGEE. Trimming took 1 base from V and 10 from J, leaving 14 bases between them. The CDR3 is made up of 14 amino acids. The CDR3 DNA is TGTGCCAGCAGCGTAAACGACCTCTTCGGAAAACTGTTTTTT. It encodes CASSVNDLFGKLFF.

The rearrangement uses TRBV5-1 and TRBJ1-6; D is perhaps TRBD1 (5 bases). Trimming removed 0 bases from V and 14 bases from J, with 12 bases in between. In germline, CDR1 is SGHRS, CDR2 YFSETQ. This CDR3 is built from 13 residues. The CDR3 region is CASSLAGKSALHF. The DNA of the CDR3 is TGCGCCAGCAGCTTGGCAGGGAAGTCAGCCCTCCACTTT.